This T cell receptor (beta chain) was observed in a study of CD8 T cells in Susac syndrome. TCR beta was sequenced from blood CD8+ and CD4+ T cells. Included as multiple sclerosis controls were treatment-naive patients who had stable or active relapsing-remitting disease. TEMRA cells were FACS-enriched, unlike CD8+ and CD4+ T cells, which were negatively isolated. When the RNA was reverse transcribed, random hexamers were used with an input of 0.5 to 1 ug. TCR beta CDR3 was amplified by immunoSEQ multiplex PCR. This amplification extended across 54 Vbeta and 13 Jbeta segments. From the immunoSEQ multiplex PCR reads, TCRdb called clonotypes with MiXCR, one entry per CDR3 protein. This table has 170,000 or so distinct CDR3 sequences, about 95% appearing once. The germline V gene encodes CDR1 SEHNR and CDR2 FQNEAQ (reference sequence). This CDR3 comprises 15 residues. V dropped 2 bases and J dropped 2; count of bases not matched to a gene: 4.

This TCR derives from a human donor with multiple sclerosis. The genes are TRBV7-9 and TRBJ2-3; TRBD2 matches at 7 bases. Sequenced input: CD8+ T cells from PBMCs. In nucleotides, the CDR3 is TGTGCCAGCAGCTTACCTAGCGGCCCCACAGATACGCAGTATTTT. Its protein is CASSLPSGPTDTQYF. Based on the CDR3 plus reference TRBV7-9 and TRBJ2-3, the full variable domain is DTGVSQNPRHKITKRGQNVTFRCDPISEHNRLYWYRQTLGQGPEFLTYFQNEAQLEKSRLLSDRFSAERPKGSFSTLEIQRTEQGDSAMYLCASSLPSGPTDTQYFGPGTRLTVL.